The source of this T cell receptor (beta chain) is a study of chemoradiotherapy in HPV16-positive cancers. The sample holds one count of this clone. Antigen: not known. Study-wide results and limits: During treatment, candidate HPV-specific clones and E7-related motifs expanded in tumor.

Some clones are missing from TCRdb's copy, which holds only in-frame ones; the method was immunoSEQ multiplex PCR. This sample carries several thousand clones, around 90% of them seen once, and the ten largest clones take 2% to 3%. Trimming cost V 5 bases and J 0 bases, with 12 bases left between them. Germline V gives CDR1 MDHEN, CDR2 SYDVKM. This CDR3 region has 15 residues. This TCR was recovered from a human donor with HPV-associated anogenital cancer. V and J are TRBV28 and TRBJ2-3; D unresolved. The sequencing used tumor tissue, collected from a patient who underwent chemoradiotherapy. CDR3 DNA sequence: TGTGCCAGCAGTCTCACCCAACTTAGCACAGATACGCAGTATTTT. Encoded protein: CASSLTQLSTDTQYF.